Listed below are T cell receptor beta chains from one sample, sequenced in a study of blood T cell repertoires in COVID-19. Only in-frame clones appear in the TCRdb table, and some are missing; sequencing was by immunoSEQ multiplex PCR. Among about 120,000 clones listed, 55% to 75% were seen once. The sequencing sample was made of peripheral blood. The origin of the receptors is a woman between 65 and 79 years old with acute or convalescent COVID-19. The CDR3 runs from the conserved cysteine through the conserved F or W. D genes are given only for firm matches.

d_call,v_call,j_call,cdr3_aa
NA,TRBV9,TRBJ2-5,CASSVATSGQETQYF
TRBD2,TRBV5-1,TRBJ2-5,CASSLTSGSRETQYF
NA,TRBV7-3,TRBJ2-1,CASSLTGSVDSGISYNEQFF
NA,TRBV5-1,TRBJ1-1,CASSLGGPQGRDTEAFF
TRBD1,TRBV2,TRBJ2-2,CASTGQGVSNTGELFF
TRBD1,TRBV29-1,TRBJ1-2,CSAYAGGQGAAGYTF
TRBD2,TRBV24-1,TRBJ2-7,CATSDRMTSGSHEQYF
NA,TRBV4-3,TRBJ1-1,CASSQAPFRMNTEAFF
TRBD1,TRBV19,TRBJ1-2,CASSRPGQIRYTF
NA,TRBV10-3,TRBJ1-3,CAISQSGGPGNTIYF
NA,TRBV6-6,TRBJ2-7,CASSYSVSAHEQYF
NA,TRBV6-2/TRBV6-3,TRBJ1-1,CASSYTEVGAGGTEAFF
NA,TRBV29-1,TRBJ1-5,CSVVSSRGQPQHF
TRBD1,TRBV30,TRBJ1-2,CAWSPRDRGHYYGYTF
NA,TRBV5-6,TRBJ1-1,CASSSGDFVTEAFF
TRBD1,TRBV7-2,TRBJ2-3,CASSQGQGFSTDTQYF
TRBD1,TRBV5-1,TRBJ1-1,CASSGTGGVTEAFF
NA,TRBV14,TRBJ2-7,CASSQVTGRGRSYEQYF
TRBD1,TRBV23-1,TRBJ2-1,CASSQPPGGSKGGPTYNEQFF
TRBD1,TRBV18,TRBJ2-7,CASSPPGTGRNEQYF
TRBD1,TRBV4-1,TRBJ1-5,CASSQDRDRVTQPQHF
NA,TRBV27,TRBJ2-7,CASSSVRVDEQYF
NA,TRBV9,TRBJ1-1,CASSKTGMNTEAFF
NA,TRBV6-2/TRBV6-3,TRBJ2-7,CASSPGTGNYEQYF
NA,TRBV19,TRBJ1-1,CASSIDRGNTEAFF
TRBD1,TRBV29-1,TRBJ1-2,CSGLRTGYGYTF
TRBD1,TRBV7-9,TRBJ2-1,CASSTGQGGFNEQFF